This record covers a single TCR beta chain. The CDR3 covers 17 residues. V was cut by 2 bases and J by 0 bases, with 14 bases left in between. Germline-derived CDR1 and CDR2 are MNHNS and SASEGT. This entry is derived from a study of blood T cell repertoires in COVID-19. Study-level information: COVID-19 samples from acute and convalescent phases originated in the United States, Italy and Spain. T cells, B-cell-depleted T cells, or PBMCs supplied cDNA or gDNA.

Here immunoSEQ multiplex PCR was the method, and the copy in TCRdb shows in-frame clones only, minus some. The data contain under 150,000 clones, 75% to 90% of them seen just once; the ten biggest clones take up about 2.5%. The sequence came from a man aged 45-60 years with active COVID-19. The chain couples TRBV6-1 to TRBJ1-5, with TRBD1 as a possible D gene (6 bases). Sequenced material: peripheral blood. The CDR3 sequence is CASSESGGSNSNQPQHF. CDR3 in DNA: TGTGCCAGCAGTGAAAGCGGGGGCAGTAATAGCAATCAGCCCCAGCATTTT.